The next 2 T cell receptor beta chains were all read from a single sample in a study of T cells in Graves' hyperthyroidism and ophthalmopathy. TCR beta CDR3 regions were amplified from RNA. First-round RT-PCR targeting the TCR CDR3 was performed with the HTBI primer set. TCRdb re-analysed the multiplex PCR reads in MiXCR, keeping a single row per CDR3 protein. This table holds roughly 420,000 distinct CDR3 sequences, approximately 15% found once. The sequencing input was blood. These receptors originate from a woman younger than 30 with Graves' hyperthyroidism.

This clonotype was counted many times. The rearrangement uses TRBV20-1 and TRBJ2-7, with 11 bases aligning to TRBD1. The CDR3 extends over 13 amino acids. J lost 4 bases, V lost 4 bases, and 3 bases had no gene match. Germline assignment: CDR1 DFQATT and CDR2 SNEGSKA (reference sequence). In nucleotides, the CDR3 is TGCAGTGCTACCCGGGACAGGGGGTACGAGCAGTACTTC. It encodes CSATRDRGYEQYF.

In its sample, this clonotype was seen a few times. The chain has TRBV6-1 and TRBJ1-3, with no clear D. This CDR3 is built from 14 residues. V was pared by 5 bases and J by 2 bases, with 10 bases between. Germline-derived CDR1 and CDR2 are MNHNS and SASEGT. CDR3 nucleotide sequence: TGTGCCAGCAGTTCGCTTAGAACTGGAAACACCATATATTTT. This codes for CASSSLRTGNTIYF.